Presented here are 3 T cell receptor beta chains from one specimen sequenced in a study of cytomegalovirus exposure and HLA in healthy donors. PCR amplification relied on 60 Vbeta primers (plus 13 Jbeta primers). TCRdb keeps only in-frame clones here, not all; method: immunoSEQ multiplex PCR. This table holds 150,000 to 200,000 clones, around 68% found once. The source material was PBMCs. The source is a girl aged 5 to 17 in good health and CMV-seronegative.

The chain recombines TRBV7-9 with TRBJ1-3; no clear D. The CDR3 has 13 residues. Germline V lookup: CDR1 SEHNR, CDR2 FQNEAQ (reference sequence). Trimming shortened V by 6 bases and J by 0 bases, and 6 bases separated the two germline ends. DNA of the CDR3: TGTGCCAGCAGGTCCAGCTCTGGAAACACCATATATTTT. Translation gives CASRSSSGNTIYF.

The J gene is TRBJ2-5, the V gene TRBV5-1; the D gene is possibly TRBD2 (5 bases). Trimming took off 0 bases at V and 3 bases at J, with 9 bases between the two ends. Germline loops: CDR1 SGHRS, CDR2 YFSETQ. CDR3 size: 14 residues. The CDR3 DNA sequence: TGCGCCAGCAGCTTGGGTCAGACTAAAGAGACCCAGTACTTC. Protein sequence: CASSLGQTKETQYF.

V is TRBV2 and J is TRBJ1-1; D remains ambiguous. Germline V gene data show CDR1 as SNHLY and CDR2 as FYNNEI. The CDR3 runs 12 residues. V was cut by 5 bases and J by 4 bases, with 8 bases left in between. The CDR3 region is CASSRGGTEAFF. The CDR3 region has the DNA TGTGCCAGCAGTAGAGGCGGCACTGAAGCTTTCTTT.